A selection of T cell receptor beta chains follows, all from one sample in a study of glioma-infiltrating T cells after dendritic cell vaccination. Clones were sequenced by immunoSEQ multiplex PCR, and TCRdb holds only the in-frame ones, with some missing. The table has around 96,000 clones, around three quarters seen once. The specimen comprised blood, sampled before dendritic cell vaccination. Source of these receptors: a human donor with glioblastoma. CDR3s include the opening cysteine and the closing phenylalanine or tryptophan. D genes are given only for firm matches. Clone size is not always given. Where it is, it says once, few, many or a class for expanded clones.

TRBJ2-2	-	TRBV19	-	CASSTRGVINTGELFF	TGTGCCAGTAGTACCAGGGGGGTGATTAACACCGGGGAGCTGTTTTTT
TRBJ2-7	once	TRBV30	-	CAWSVGGSSYEQYF	TGTGCCTGGAGTGTTGGGGGGAGCTCCTACGAGCAGTACTTC
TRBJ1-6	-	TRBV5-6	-	CASSHRQDALNNSPLHF	TGTGCCAGCAGCCACCGACAGGACGCATTAAATAATTCACCCCTCCACTTT
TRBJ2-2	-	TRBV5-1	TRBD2	CASSPQAGGAGELFF	TGCGCCAGCAGCCCCCAAGCGGGAGGGGCCGGGGAGCTGTTTTTT
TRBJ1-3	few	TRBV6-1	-	CASSEPGRADTIYF	TGTGCCAGCAGTGAACCGGGCAGGGCGGACACCATATATTTT
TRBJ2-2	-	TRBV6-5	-	CASSYFGNTGELFF	TGTGCCAGCAGTTACTTCGGGAACACCGGGGAGCTGTTTTTT
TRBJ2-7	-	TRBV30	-	CAWRDGRYEQYF	TGTGCCTGGAGGGATGGGAGGTACGAGCAGTACTTC
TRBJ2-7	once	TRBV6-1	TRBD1	CASGVDRGYEQYF	TGTGCCAGCGGGGTCGACAGGGGTTACGAGCAGTACTTC
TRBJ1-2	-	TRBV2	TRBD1	CASSGTGVNYGYTF	TGTGCCAGCAGTGGGACAGGGGTCAACTATGGCTACACCTTC
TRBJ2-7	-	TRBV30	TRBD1	CAWSTTGGTLGRGYEQYF	TGTGCCTGGAGTACTACAGGGGGTACTCTCGGGAGAGGCTACGAGCAGTACTTC
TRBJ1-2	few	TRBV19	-	CASSPGTRGPYGYTF	TGTGCCAGTAGTCCCGGAACGCGGGGGCCCTATGGCTACACCTTC
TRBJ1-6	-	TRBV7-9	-	CASSDWTEENSPLHF	TGTGCCAGCAGCGATTGGACAGAGGAGAATTCACCCCTCCACTTT
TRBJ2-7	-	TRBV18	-	CASSPSTYEQYF	TGTGCCAGCTCACCATCCACCTACGAGCAGTACTTC
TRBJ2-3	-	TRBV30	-	CAWSTSGDTQYF	TGTGCCTGGAGTACTTCAGGAGATACGCAGTATTTT
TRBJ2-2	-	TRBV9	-	CASSTHSGPNTGELFF	TGTGCCAGCAGCACCCACAGCGGTCCGAACACCGGGGAGCTGTTTTTT
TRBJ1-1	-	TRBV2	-	CASRDRFGTEAFF	TGTGCCAGCAGAGACAGGTTCGGCACTGAAGCTTTCTTT
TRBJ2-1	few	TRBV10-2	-	CASSPGIYNEQFF	TGCGCCAGCTCTCCGGGGATCTACAATGAGCAGTTCTTC
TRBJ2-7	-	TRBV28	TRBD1	CASSFPTGSAYEQYF	TGTGCCAGCAGTTTCCCGACAGGGAGCGCCTACGAGCAGTACTTC
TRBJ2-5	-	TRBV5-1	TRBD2	CASSPGRGAGGQETQYF	TGCGCCAGCAGCCCCGGTAGGGGTGCGGGAGGGCAAGAGACCCAGTACTTC
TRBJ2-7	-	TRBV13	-	CASLEATLSYEQYF	TGTGCCAGCCTGGAGGCAACCCTCTCCTACGAGCAGTACTTC
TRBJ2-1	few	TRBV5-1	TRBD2	CASSLGSSGSRGNEQFF	TGCGCCAGCAGCCTGGGGTCTAGCGGGAGCAGGGGCAATGAGCAGTTCTTC
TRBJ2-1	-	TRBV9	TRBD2	CASSPRLASPYNEQFF	TGTGCCAGCAGCCCCCGACTAGCGTCCCCGTACAATGAGCAGTTCTTC
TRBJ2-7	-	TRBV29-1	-	CSVGREIAEQYF	TGCAGCGTTGGTCGGGAGATCGCCGAGCAGTACTTC
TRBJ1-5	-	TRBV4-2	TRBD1	CASSHETGGQPQHF	TGTGCCAGCAGCCACGAGACAGGGGGCCAGCCCCAGCATTTT
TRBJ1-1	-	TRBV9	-	CASRKIGGTEAFF	TGTGCCAGCAGGAAGATTGGGGGGACTGAAGCTTTCTTT
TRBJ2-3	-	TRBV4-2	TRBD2	CASSQDLAGGQDTQYF	TGTGCCAGCAGCCAAGATCTTGCGGGGGGGCAGGATACGCAGTATTTT
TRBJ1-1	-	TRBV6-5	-	CASLGLWNTEAFF	TGTGCCAGCTTGGGACTTTGGAACACTGAAGCTTTCTTT
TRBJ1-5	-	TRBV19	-	CASSRIREGNQPQHF	TGTGCCAGTAGTAGAATCAGGGAGGGCAATCAGCCCCAGCATTTT
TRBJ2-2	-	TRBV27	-	CASRNGNTGELFF	TGTGCCAGCAGAAACGGGAACACCGGGGAGCTGTTTTTT
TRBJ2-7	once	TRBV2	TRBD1	CASRPGTGFYEQYF	TGTGCCAGCAGACCCGGGACAGGGTTCTACGAGCAGTACTTC
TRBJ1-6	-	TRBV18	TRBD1	CASSTLQGANSPLHF	TGTGCCAGCTCAACATTACAGGGGGCAAATTCACCCCTCCACTTT
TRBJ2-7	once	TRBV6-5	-	CASSYYTAGYEQYF	TGTGCCAGCAGTTACTACACGGCGGGCTACGAGCAGTACTTC
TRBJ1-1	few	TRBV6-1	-	CASSEVGSGYTEAFF	TGTGCCAGCAGTGAAGTGGGGTCAGGGTACACTGAAGCTTTCTTT
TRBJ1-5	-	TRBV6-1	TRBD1	CASSAGTGVYNQPQHF	TGTGCCAGCAGTGCTGGTACAGGGGTGTACAATCAGCCCCAGCATTTT
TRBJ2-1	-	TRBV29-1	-	CSVAQGLVNGQFF	TGCAGCGTTGCGCAGGGTCTGGTTAATGGGCAGTTCTTC
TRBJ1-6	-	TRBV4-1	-	CASSQGLQGGSPLHF	TGCGCCAGCAGCCAAGGTCTGCAGGGAGGTTCACCCCTCCACTTT
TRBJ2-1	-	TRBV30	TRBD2	CAWSVGSGPINEQFF	TGTGCCTGGAGTGTGGGTAGCGGGCCAATCAATGAGCAGTTCTTC
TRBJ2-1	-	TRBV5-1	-	CASSFGLTYNEQFF	TGCGCCAGCAGCTTCGGACTTACCTACAATGAGCAGTTCTTC
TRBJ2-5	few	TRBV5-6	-	CASSAGKTQYF	TGTGCCAGCAGCGCCGGGAAGACCCAGTACTTC
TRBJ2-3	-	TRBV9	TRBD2	CASSLGLAGGTDTQYF	TGTGCCAGCAGCCTCGGACTAGCGGGAGGAACAGATACGCAGTATTTT
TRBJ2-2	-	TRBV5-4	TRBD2	CASSHFLAGPGELFF	TGTGCCAGCAGCCATTTCCTAGCGGGGCCCGGGGAGCTGTTTTTT
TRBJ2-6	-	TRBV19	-	CASRSSGANVLTF	TGTGCCAGTAGGAGTTCTGGGGCCAACGTCCTGACTTTC
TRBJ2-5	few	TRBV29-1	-	CSVVSLQETQYF	TGCAGCGTTGTGAGCCTTCAAGAGACCCAGTACTTC
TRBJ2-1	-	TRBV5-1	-	CASSPDRGGDNEQFF	TGCGCCAGCAGCCCTGACAGGGGAGGGGACAATGAGCAGTTCTTC
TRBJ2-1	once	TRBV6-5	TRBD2	CASSYRRGGLYNEQFF	TGTGCCAGCAGTTACAGGCGGGGGGGCCTCTACAATGAGCAGTTCTTC
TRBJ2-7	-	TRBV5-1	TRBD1	CASSPQGRTGGFEQYF	TGCGCCAGCAGCCCTCAAGGCCGGACAGGGGGGTTTGAGCAGTACTTC
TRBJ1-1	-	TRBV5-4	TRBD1	CASSLQGARGTEAFF	TGTGCCAGCAGCCTACAGGGGGCCCGTGGGACTGAAGCTTTCTTT
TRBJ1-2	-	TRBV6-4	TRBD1	CASSASGTGYNYGYTF	TGTGCCAGCAGTGCCTCCGGGACAGGGTACAACTATGGCTACACCTTC
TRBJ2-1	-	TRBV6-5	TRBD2	CASSSPQAGGPNEQFF	TGTGCCAGCAGTTCCCCGCAAGCGGGGGGCCCCAATGAGCAGTTCTTC
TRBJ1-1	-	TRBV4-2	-	CASSQREGNTEAFF	TGTGCCAGCAGCCAACGGGAGGGGAACACTGAAGCTTTCTTT
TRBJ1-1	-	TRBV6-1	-	CASSAGRAEAFF	TGTGCCAGCAGCGCGGGGAGGGCTGAAGCTTTCTTT
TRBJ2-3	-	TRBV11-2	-	CASSLGTGVSDTQYF	TGTGCCAGCAGCCTAGGGACGGGAGTCTCAGATACGCAGTATTTT
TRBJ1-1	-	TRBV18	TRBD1	CASFDPGTGGPRTEAFF	TGTGCCAGCTTCGACCCCGGGACAGGGGGCCCGAGGACTGAAGCTTTCTTT
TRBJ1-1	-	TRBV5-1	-	CASSLIMNTEAFF	TGCGCCAGCAGCTTGATCATGAACACTGAAGCTTTCTTT
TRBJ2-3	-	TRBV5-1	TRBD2	CASSPNRAGGVDTQYF	TGCGCCAGCAGCCCAAACCGAGCGGGGGGGGTAGATACGCAGTATTTT
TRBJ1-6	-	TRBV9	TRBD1	CASSATGTGNSPLHF	TGTGCCAGCAGCGCCACCGGGACAGGCAATTCACCCCTCCACTTT
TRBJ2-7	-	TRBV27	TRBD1	CASRNRGRLYEQYF	TGTGCCAGCAGAAACAGGGGGCGCTTGTACGAGCAGTACTTC
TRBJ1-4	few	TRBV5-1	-	CASSLGDSNEKLFF	TGCGCCAGCAGCTTGGGGGACTCAAATGAAAAACTGTTTTTT
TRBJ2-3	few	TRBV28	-	CASSLEGALSTDTQYF	TGTGCCAGCAGTTTGGAAGGGGCGCTGAGCACAGATACGCAGTATTTT